This section outlines one TCR beta chain sequence together with its context. The same CDR3 arises from other DNA sequences in this sample as well. This sample was taken from a study of blood T cell repertoires in COVID-19. Study in general: Samples of COVID-19 (acute and convalescent) were obtained from the United States, Italy and Spain.

The protocol was immunoSEQ multiplex PCR, while the TCRdb copy is restricted to in-frame clones and leaves out a portion. The sample gives roughly 200,000 clones, roughly 90% of which show up once; 1.5% to 2% is in the top ten. The material sequenced was peripheral blood. This TCR came from a man younger than 35 with active or convalescent COVID-19.

The CDR3 DNA reads TGCGCCAGCAGCCCCGCTTCGGAGGCTAGTTACGAGCAGTACTTC. Protein: CASSPASEASYEQYF. V is TRBV5-1 and J is TRBJ2-7; D possibly corresponds to TRBD2 (5 bases). The V gene lost 4 bases and the J gene lost 4 bases, with 18 bases spanning the gap. Looked up from germline, CDR1 is SGHRS and CDR2 is YFSETQ. The CDR3 is made up of 15 amino acids.